These 30 T cell receptor beta chains were all obtained from the same sample, sequenced in a study of shared clonotypes between healthy human individuals (dated by TCRdb to the early 2020s). The library was obtained by the immunoSEQ multiplex PCR assay. In TCRdb, the immuneACCESS table is reduced to in-frame sequences with V and J assigned. These tables do not hold every clone; where another copy was compared, an unresolved V gene accounts for under half, and the others remain unexplained. This sample is represented by about 2 million clones; 95% of them were singletons. The top ten clonotypes cover around 0.13% of the sample. Material for sequencing was naive CD4+ T cells sorted from blood. What this sample's cell subset or site label stands for: CD45RA+ positively selected. These receptors originate from a man aged 18 to 30 in good health.

The chain joins TRBV7-9 to TRBJ1-5, with TRBD1 matching 7 bases. Germline V gene lookup returns CDR1 SEHNR and CDR2 FQNEAQ (reference sequence). This CDR3 contains 14 residues. Germline trimming cut 5 bases from V and 2 bases from J; bases unmatched to any gene: 3. DNA for the CDR3: TGTGCCAGCAGCGATACAGGGGGCAATCAGCCCCAGCATTTT. Translating it yields CASSDTGGNQPQHF. The full variable domain, rest sourced from reference TRBV7-9 and TRBJ1-5, is DTGVSQNPRHKITKRGQNVTFRCDPISEHNRLYWYRQTLGQGPEFLTYFQNEAQLEKSRLLSDRFSAERPKGSFSTLEIQRTEQGDSAMYLCASSDTGGNQPQHFGDGTRLSIL.

V and J are TRBV28 and TRBJ2-1; the D gene is possibly TRBD2 (6 bases). From germline, CDR1 is MDHEN and CDR2 SYDVKM. This CDR3 is built from 12 residues. Deletions cut 2 bases from V and 9 bases from J, with 8 bases between. CDR3 coding DNA: TGTGCCAGCAGTTTAGGGGGGTCTGAGCAGTTCTTC. It is translated as CASSLGGSEQFF.

The genes are TRBV5-3 and TRBJ2-7; TRBD2 agrees at 12 bases. TRBV5-3 is known as an ORF, though its function is uncertain. The length of the CDR3 is 16 residues. V shed 4 bases and J 7 bases; nucleotides not matched to a gene: 12. CDR3 amino acids: CARSQCRLAGVVEQYF. The CDR3 DNA sequence: TGTGCCAGAAGCCAGTGTCGACTAGCGGGAGTGGTTGAGCAGTACTTC.

The chain joins TRBV5-4 to TRBJ1-2; weak D call: TRBD1 (5 bases). Germline lookup yields CDR1 SGHNT and CDR2 YYREEE (reference sequence). The CDR3 totals 13 residues. The ends were cut back, 2 bases at V and 1 base at J, with 6 bases in the middle. The DNA of the CDR3 is TGTGCCAGCAGCTTCCAGGGTAACTATGGCTACACCTTC. Residues: CASSFQGNYGYTF.

The V call is TRBV19, the J call TRBJ1-4; D possibly corresponds to TRBD1 (5 bases). CDR1 is LNHDA, CDR2 SQIVND, per germline (reference sequence). CDR3 size: 11 residues. V shed 9 bases and J shed 10 bases, with 12 bases lying between them. CDR3 nucleotides: TGTGCCAGCAAATACGGGGGAAAACTGTTTTTT. Its translation is CASKYGGKLFF.

The V and J genes are TRBV5-4 and TRBJ2-5; D remains ambiguous. Germline V gives CDR1 SGHNT, CDR2 YYREEE (reference sequence). Trimming pared 2 bases from V and 5 bases from J, leaving 7 bases between. The CDR3 consists of 12 residues. The CDR3 region has the DNA TGTGCCAGCAGCTTCGCGCGGGAGACCCAGTACTTC. Protein: CASSFARETQYF.

The CDR3 DNA reads as TGCGCCAGCAGCTTGGGTCCTTACGGTCCTCAAGAGACCCAGTACTTC. Amino acids: CASSLGPYGPQETQYF. V usage is TRBV5-1 and J usage is TRBJ2-5; D not resolved. Germline V gene lookup returns CDR1 SGHRS and CDR2 YFSETQ. The CDR3 runs to 16 residues. V dropped 0 bases and J dropped 2 bases, with 14 bases sitting between them.

The chain has TRBV19 and TRBJ1-5, with D perhaps matching TRBD1 (5 bases). Germline V gene data show CDR1 as LNHDA and CDR2 as SQIVND (reference sequence). CDR3 length equals 13 residues. Trimming cost V 5 bases and J 10 bases, with 15 bases left between them. DNA for the CDR3: TGTGCCAGTAGTGACCGGGACCAGTTTCCCCAGCATTTT. This gives the protein CASSDRDQFPQHF.

The J gene is TRBJ2-1, the V gene TRBV19; tentatively, D is TRBD1 (6 bases). V dropped 6 bases and J dropped 10 bases, with 13 bases sitting between them. Germline V CDR1 and CDR2: LNHDA, SQIVND (reference sequence). The CDR3 runs 12 residues. The CDR3 loop reads CASRNQGPEQFF. Here the CDR3 DNA reads TGTGCCAGTAGAAACCAGGGGCCAGAGCAGTTCTTC.

This rearrangement joins TRBV4-2 to TRBJ1-4, with D uncertain. The CDR3 totals 15 residues. The germline V gene encodes CDR1 LGHNA and CDR2 YNFKEQ. V was clipped by 3 bases and J by 6 bases, with 14 bases between them. The CDR3 is CASSQDTRRDEKLFF. The DNA for the CDR3 is TGTGCCAGCAGCCAGGATACCCGGAGGGATGAAAAACTGTTTTTT.

The count of this clone is one. The V and J genes are TRBV6-5 and TRBJ1-1; possibly TRBD1 for D (5 bases). Germline CDR1 and CDR2: MNHEY and SVGAGI. The V and J ends lost 6 bases and 4 bases respectively, with 18 bases between them. This CDR3 comprises 15 residues. The CDR3 spells CASRQTPGWATEAFF. Written as DNA, the CDR3 is TGTGCCAGCAGGCAGACCCCAGGGTGGGCCACTGAAGCTTTCTTT.

The rearrangement links TRBV6-1 to TRBJ2-7; 8 bases are shared with TRBD1. With 5 bases clipped from V and 2 bases from J, the junction kept 5 bases outside the gene matches. Germline loops: CDR1 MNHNS, CDR2 SASEGT. The CDR3 is 14 amino acids. CDR3 region: CASSLRQGPYEQYF. The CDR3 DNA reads as TGTGCCAGCAGTCTGCGACAGGGGCCCTACGAGCAGTACTTC.

The chain links TRBV12-5 to TRBJ2-3; D not resolved. Trimming cost V 1 base and J 2 bases, with 19 bases left between them. CDR1 and CDR2 (germline): LGHNT, FRNRAP. The CDR3 has 18 residues. CDR3 nucleotides: TGTGCTAGTGGTTTGGGTCCCAAGGAGTCCCGGACCACAGATACGCAGTATTTT. Translation gives CASGLGPKESRTTDTQYF.

J is TRBJ1-1 and V is TRBV6-5, with a weak D call TRBD1 (6 bases). This CDR3 is built from 15 residues. V shed 6 bases and J shed 1 base, with 15 bases lying between them. Germline V gene lookup returns CDR1 MNHEY and CDR2 SVGAGI. The chain's CDR3 is CASSLRATGNTEAFF. Written as DNA, the CDR3 is TGTGCCAGCAGCCTACGGGCGACAGGGAACACTGAAGCTTTCTTT.

The gene calls are TRBV7-2 and TRBJ2-7; tentative D call: TRBD2 (6 bases). V lost 1 base to trimming and J lost 2 bases, with 12 bases between them. The CDR3 extends over 15 amino acids. The germline V gene has CDR1 SGHTA and CDR2 FQGNSA. CDR3 region: CASSLEYGSPYEQYF. The CDR3, as DNA: TGTGCCAGCAGCTTAGAATACGGGAGTCCCTACGAGCAGTACTTC.

V is TRBV2 and J is TRBJ2-7; D not certain. Germline V gene sequence: CDR1 SNHLY, CDR2 FYNNEI. V was cut by 8 bases and J by 3 bases, with 17 bases left in between. The CDR3 consists of 14 residues. The CDR3, as DNA: TGTGCCAGCCGCCCCGGGCCCCAAAGCTACGAGCAGTACTTC. This codes for CASRPGPQSYEQYF.

V is TRBV28 and J is TRBJ2-5, with 12 bases aligning to TRBD2. V shed 5 bases and J 9 bases; nucleotides not matched to a gene: 10. The CDR3 is 15 residues long. The germline V gene has CDR1 MDHEN and CDR2 SYDVKM. The CDR3 reads CASSPPSGGVLSQYF. The CDR3 nucleotides read TGTGCCAGCAGTCCCCCTAGCGGGGGGGTATTGTCCCAGTACTTC.

The chain recombines TRBV5-1 with TRBJ2-5; TRBD2 agrees at 10 bases. CDR3 length equals 16 residues. Germline V gene lookup returns CDR1 SGHRS and CDR2 YFSETQ. V lost 0 bases to trimming and J lost 3 bases; unmatched junction nucleotides: 5. The DNA of the CDR3 is TGCGCCAGCAGCTTGGAAGCGGGAGGGCCCGAAGAGACCCAGTACTTC. This codes for CASSLEAGGPEETQYF.

The V and J genes are TRBV14 and TRBJ1-1; D gene unclear. This CDR3 spans 14 amino acids. V was cut by 3 bases and J by 5 bases, with 13 bases left in between. Germline loops: CDR1 SGHDN, CDR2 FVKESK. As DNA, the CDR3 is TGTGCCAGCAGCCAGGGTTCCCCGGGAACTGAAGCTTTCTTT. Protein: CASSQGSPGTEAFF.

The CDR3 protein is CASSSQGPNYEQYF. DNA for the CDR3: TGTGCCAGCAGCTCGCAAGGTCCTAATTACGAGCAGTACTTC. The chain has TRBV7-9 and TRBJ2-7; no clear D gene. V lost 4 bases and J 4 bases, leaving 14 bases between the germline ends. The germline V gene encodes CDR1 SEHNR and CDR2 FQNEAQ (reference sequence). The CDR3 totals 14 residues.

Details on this clone: The sample contains more than one DNA sequence encoding this CDR3. V and J are TRBV6-5 and TRBJ2-1, with D tentatively TRBD1 or TRBD2 (5 bases each). Germline-derived CDR1 and CDR2 are MNHEY and SVGAGI. V was trimmed by 5 bases and J by 7 bases, leaving 6 bases between them. This CDR3 spans 11 amino acids. CDR3 in amino acids: CASSGGNEQFF. The CDR3 coding sequence is TGTGCCAGCAGTGGGGGTAATGAGCAGTTCTTC.

This chain joins TRBV25-1 and TRBJ2-3; 9 positions match TRBD1. The CDR3 covers 15 residues. The germline CDR1 and CDR2 sequences are MGHDK and SYGVNS. V was clipped by 11 bases and J by 6 bases; unmatched bases: 15. CDR3 DNA sequence: TGTGCCTCGACCGTTGGGGACAGGGCGGAGGATACGCAGTATTTT. As protein: CASTVGDRAEDTQYF.

V usage is TRBV6-1 and J usage is TRBJ2-5; TRBD2 might be the D (6 bases). Between the trimmed V and J ends, which lost 1 base and 0 bases, there was a span of 15 bases. The length of the CDR3 is 17 residues. Germline V gene lookup returns CDR1 MNHNS and CDR2 SASEGT. The CDR3 DNA reads as TGTGCCAGCAGTGAAGTTTCCTACGGGGGATACCAAGAGACCCAGTACTTC. The encoded protein is CASSEVSYGGYQETQYF.

The rearrangement uses TRBV19 and TRBJ1-5; perhaps TRBD1 as D (6 bases). V was pared by 6 bases and J by 0 bases, with 12 bases between. Germline lookup yields CDR1 LNHDA and CDR2 SQIVND (reference sequence). The CDR3 consists of 15 residues. CDR3 in amino acids: CASSQGFYSNQPQHF. The CDR3 coding sequence is TGTGCCAGTAGCCAGGGGTTCTATAGCAATCAGCCCCAGCATTTT.

About this clone: The identical CDR3 is also encoded by other nucleotide sequences in the sample. The chain has TRBV5-6 and TRBJ1-2; D unresolved. Trimming took 0 bases from V and 5 from J, leaving 5 bases between them. Germline V gene sequence: CDR1 SGHDT, CDR2 YYEEEE. This CDR3 region has 12 residues. This CDR3 reads CASSLELYGYTF. The DNA of the CDR3 is TGTGCCAGCAGCTTGGAATTATATGGCTACACCTTC.

The V and J genes are TRBV5-1 and TRBJ1-4; 7 bases align to TRBD1. Germline V gene sequence: CDR1 SGHRS, CDR2 YFSETQ. This CDR3 region has 14 residues. Losses at the gene ends were 5 bases for V and 4 bases for J; bases not matched to a gene: 5. The CDR3 region has the DNA TGCGCCAGCAGAACAACAGGGGATAATGAAAAACTGTTTTTT. Its translation is CASRTTGDNEKLFF.

This chain links TRBV5-1 with TRBJ2-2; D is ambiguous. Trimming took 4 bases from V and 5 from J, leaving 9 bases between them. CDR1 and CDR2 (germline): SGHRS, YFSETQ. The CDR3 covers 13 residues. This CDR3 reads CASSNPSTGELFF. CDR3 bases: TGCGCCAGCAGCAACCCTTCGACCGGGGAGCTGTTTTTT.

This clone was counted once. CDR3 in DNA: TGCGCCAGCAGCCGAGACTCCCTGCCCCAAGAGACCCAGTACTTC. Translation: CASSRDSLPQETQYF. This sequence joins TRBV5-1 and TRBJ2-5; D is unclear. Per the germline V gene, CDR1 is SGHRS and CDR2 is YFSETQ. The CDR3 extends over 15 amino acids. Trimming stripped 4 bases from V and 1 base from J, with 14 bases between.

The rearrangement joins TRBV14 to TRBJ2-2; D is uncertain. Trimming pared 4 bases from V and 0 bases from J, leaving 12 bases between. The CDR3 contains 16 residues. Germline CDR1 reads SGHDN; CDR2 reads FVKESK. The DNA for the CDR3 is TGTGCCAGCAGCCCCCTGTCCCCAACGAACACCGGGGAGCTGTTTTTT. It encodes CASSPLSPTNTGELFF.

This clone was observed a single time. The V call is TRBV7-9, the J call TRBJ2-1, with 7 bases identical to TRBD1. The V gene's germline CDR1 is SEHNR and CDR2 FQNEAQ (reference sequence). This CDR3 is 14 amino acids long. V gave up 8 bases and J gave up 6 bases; unmatched junction bases: 10. The CDR3 here is CASRKRDRFNEQFF. The DNA of the CDR3 is TGTGCCAGCCGTAAAAGGGACAGATTCAATGAGCAGTTCTTC.